The T cell receptor beta chain described here comes from a study of lung T cells in sarcoidosis with Löfgren's syndrome. TCRdb re-analysed the reads in MiXCR, keeping a single row per CDR3 protein. This table holds more than 2,000 distinct CDR3 sequences, 20% to 25% found once. Details on this clonotype: At one boundary the junction diverges from the germline segment, which might be a read error.

Germline CDR1 is SGHTA and CDR2 is FQGNSA. CDR3 length: 15 amino acids. The sequence was obtained from a human donor with sarcoidosis (Löfgren's syndrome or another form), or a control subject (not recorded which). Sequencing was performed on CD4+ T cells from bronchoalveolar lavage. The chain has TRBV7-2 and TRBJ1-2; D perhaps matches TRBD1 (5 bases). The CDR3 nucleotides are TGTGCCAGTAGCTTAGGTGGAAGGGGTCCCTATGGCTACATCTTC. This gives the protein CASSLGGRGPYGYIF. Drawing the rest from reference TRBV7-2 and TRBJ1-2, the complete variable domain is GAGVSQSPSNKVTEKGKDVELRCDPISGHTALYWYRQSLGQGLEFLIYFQGNSAPDKSGLPSDRFSAERTGGSVSTLTIQRTQQEDSAVYLCASSLGGRGPYGYIFGSGTRLTVV.